The 5 T cell receptor beta chains below were found in one sample sequenced in a study of blood T cell repertoires in COVID-19. The protocol was immunoSEQ multiplex PCR, while the TCRdb copy is restricted to in-frame clones and leaves out a portion. The table lists about 140,000 clones, approximately 81% of them singletons. Sequencing used PBMCs or T cells enriched from blood (not recorded which). These receptors were obtained from a man aged 40-50 years with acute COVID-19.

The rearrangement links TRBV20-1 to TRBJ1-1; D gene unclear. Deletions cut 6 bases from V and 1 base from J, with 6 bases between. The CDR3 consists of 11 residues. Germline values: CDR1 DFQATT, CDR2 SNEGSKA (reference sequence). The CDR3 here is CSAEQNTEAFF. CDR3 in DNA: TGCAGTGCGGAGCAGAACACTGAAGCTTTCTTT.

The genes are TRBV7-7 and TRBJ2-5, with TRBD2 matching over 9 bases. The CDR3 is 15 residues long. V lost 4 bases and J lost 2; bases outside the gene matches: 5. Germline V CDR1 and CDR2: SSHAT, FNYEAQ (reference sequence). The CDR3 sequence: CASSSTLAGQETQYF. The CDR3 DNA sequence: TGTGCCAGCAGCTCCACCCTAGCGGGACAAGAGACCCAGTACTTC. Drawing the rest from reference TRBV7-7 and TRBJ2-5, the complete variable domain is GAGVSQSPRYKVTKRGQDVTLRCDPISSHATLYWYQQALGQGPEFLTYFNYEAQPDKSGLPSDRFSAERPEGSISTLTIQRTEQRDSAMYRCASSSTLAGQETQYFGPGTRLLVL.

The chain employs TRBV28 and TRBJ2-2, with 7 bases identical to TRBD1. J was trimmed by 2 bases and V by 5 bases; bases with no gene match: 17. This CDR3 spans 19 amino acids. Germline CDR1 is MDHEN and CDR2 is SYDVKM. CDR3 nucleotide sequence: TGTGCCAGCAGTCCCTCCACAGGGGCCATGCAGCGTAACACCGGGGAGCTGTTTTTT. Amino acid sequence: CASSPSTGAMQRNTGELFF.

The chain employs TRBV5-5 and TRBJ1-5; 9 bases agree with TRBD1. The V gene's germline CDR1 is SGHKS and CDR2 YYEKEE (reference sequence). This CDR3 has 14 amino acids. Trimming cost V 2 bases and J 7 bases; bases outside gene matches: 4. CDR3 sequence reads: CASSFDRGDQPQHF. The CDR3 DNA is TGTGCCAGCAGCTTCGACAGGGGGGACCAGCCCCAGCATTTT.

The chain has TRBV19 and TRBJ2-7; the match to TRBD1 covers 8 bases. With V trimmed by 5 bases and J by 3 bases, 9 bases remained unmatched. CDR1 LNHDA and CDR2 SQIVND come from the germline V gene (reference sequence). The CDR3 covers 15 residues. Written as DNA, the CDR3 is TGTGCCAGTAGTCCCCGGGACAGGAATATCTACGAGCAGTACTTC. Protein product: CASSPRDRNIYEQYF.